This note documents a single T cell receptor beta chain sequence. The antigen is unknown. Clones were read by immunoSEQ multiplex PCR, and TCRdb kept only the in-frame ones, dropping some. The sample records approximately 15,000 clones, just under 75% being singletons. The data were taken from a study of graft-versus-host responses after intestinal transplantation. Turning to the study itself: Tacrolimus and steroids were given for about 3 years to all recipients after anti-thymocyte globulin induction.

From the graft tissue, intraepithelial and lamina propria lymphocytes were released through processing. Germline V lookup: CDR1 MDHEN, CDR2 SYDVKM. The CDR3 sequence is 11 residues long. Trimming removed 5 bases at V and 4 bases at J, with 5 bases between. Findings and limits, study-wide: In patients with graft-donor T cell macrochimerism, allograft graft-versus-host to host-versus-graft clonal ratios were high. GvH clones appeared in recipient marrow, some first in ileum or blood.

This receptor was taken from a human patient who received an intestinal transplant, so some T cells may come from the graft donor. This chain joins TRBV28 and TRBJ1-2; no definite D call. Sequences were derived from ileum tissue, sampled 14 days after transplant. The CDR3 DNA follows: TGTGCCAGCAGTAGAACCTATGGCTACACCTTC. Translating gives CASSRTYGYTF.